These 17 T cell receptor beta chains were sequenced from one sample in a study of shared clonotypes between healthy human individuals. The protocol was immunoSEQ multiplex PCR, while the TCRdb copy is restricted to in-frame clones and leaves out a portion. The table has hundreds of thousands of clones, 96% seen once; the top ten hold less than 0.06%. The sequenced sample consisted of naive CD4+ T cells sorted from blood. Documented subset: CD45RA+ positively selected. These receptors were taken from a woman in her 30s in good health.

This clone was recorded once. The genes are TRBV2 and TRBJ2-3, with 7 bases that match TRBD1. With V trimmed by 6 bases and J by 0 bases, 9 bases remained unmatched. The CDR3 covers 16 residues. Germline values: CDR1 SNHLY, CDR2 FYNNEI. The chain's CDR3 is CASRKTGVSSTDTQYF. DNA for the CDR3: TGTGCCAGCAGAAAAACAGGGGTCTCTAGCACAGATACGCAGTATTTT. Full variable domain (remainder filled in from reference TRBV2 and TRBJ2-3): EPEVTQTPSHQVTQMGQEVILRCVPISNHLYFYWYRQILGQKVEFLVSFYNNEISEKSEIFDDQFSVERPDGSNFTLKIRSTKLEDSAMYFCASRKTGVSSTDTQYFGPGTRLTVL.

The V gene is TRBV5-1, the J gene TRBJ2-1, with TRBD2 matching 10 bases. This CDR3 region has 19 residues. V lost 0 bases and J lost 1; bases outside the gene matches: 10. Germline V CDR1 and CDR2: SGHRS, YFSETQ. This CDR3 reads CASSLALAGGVRSYNEQFF. The CDR3, as DNA: TGCGCCAGCAGCTTGGCCTTAGCGGGAGGAGTAAGGTCCTACAATGAGCAGTTCTTC.

This clone came up once. DNA of the CDR3: TGCGCCAGCAGCCAACGGGACTGGGCCACCGGGGAGCTGTTTTTT. Its translation is CASSQRDWATGELFF. The chain employs TRBV4-1 and TRBJ2-2; maybe TRBD2 (6 bases). Trimming removed 2 bases from V and 4 bases from J, with 11 bases in between. Germline V lookup: CDR1 MGHRA, CDR2 YSYEKL. There are 15 residues in the CDR3.

The chain recombines TRBV6-5 with TRBJ1-5; TRBD1 matches at 8 bases. Germline V gene sequence: CDR1 MNHEY, CDR2 SVGAGI. V was pared by 4 bases and J by 4 bases, with 6 bases of the junction left unmatched. The CDR3 runs 15 residues. The CDR3: CASSSDRARNQPQHF. The CDR3 bases are TGTGCCAGCAGTTCGGACAGGGCGAGGAATCAGCCCCAGCATTTT.

V gene TRBV28 combines with J gene TRBJ2-7; maybe TRBD1 (5 bases). The CDR3 is 15 residues long. Trimming removed 3 bases from V and 6 bases from J, with 18 bases in between. Germline V CDR1 and CDR2: MDHEN, SYDVKM. CDR3 region: CASSFQGKGSGEQYF. In DNA form, the CDR3 reads TGTGCCAGCAGTTTCCAGGGAAAAGGGTCCGGCGAGCAGTACTTC.

This chain uses TRBV6-1 with TRBJ2-7; D call uncertain. The V end lost 2 bases, the J end lost 3 bases, and 11 bases lay between the germline ends. Germline CDR1 is MNHNS and CDR2 is SASEGT. This CDR3 comprises 14 residues. As DNA, the CDR3 is TGTGCCAGCAGTGAAAGGTGGCAGCGCTACGAGCAGTACTTC. Translating gives CASSERWQRYEQYF.

V gene TRBV5-1 combines with J gene TRBJ2-1, with D possibly TRBD1 on 5 matching bases. CDR3 size: 16 residues. Looked up from germline, CDR1 is SGHRS and CDR2 is YFSETQ. V lost 1 base and J lost 0, with 11 bases in between. Written as DNA, the CDR3 is TGCGCCAGCAGCTTGACAGGCCAGGGCTCCTACAATGAGCAGTTCTTC. Translated, it gives CASSLTGQGSYNEQFF. The full variable domain, rest sourced from reference TRBV5-1 and TRBJ2-1, is KAGVTQTPRYLIKTRGQQVTLSCSPISGHRSVSWYQQTPGQGLQFLFEYFSETQRNKGNFPGRFSGRQFSNSRSEMNVSTLELGDSALYLCASSLTGQGSYNEQFFGPGTRLTVL.

The CDR3 reads CASGRNSGNTIYF. CDR3 DNA: TGTGCCAGTGGACGGAACTCTGGAAACACCATATATTTT. The J gene is TRBJ1-3, the V gene TRBV28; D remains ambiguous. V lost 9 bases, J lost 0 bases, and 9 bases lay in between. Per the germline V gene, CDR1 is MDHEN and CDR2 is SYDVKM. The CDR3 is 13 amino acids.

In the case of this clone: The junction shows a germline mismatch at one end, possibly a read error. This rearrangement joins TRBV28 to TRBJ1-5; D gene unclear. Per germline, CDR1 MDHEN and CDR2 SYDVKM. The CDR3 has 11 amino acids. DNA of the CDR3: TGTGCCAACAGTGTCGTAGGGCCCCAGCATTTT. This translates into CANSVVGPQHF.

This clone appeared once. The chain couples TRBV28 to TRBJ2-7; 10 bases fit TRBD2. The V gene's germline CDR1 is MDHEN and CDR2 SYDVKM. V shed 4 bases and J 2 bases; nucleotides not matched to a gene: 8. The CDR3 length is 16 residues. Written as DNA, the CDR3 is TGTGCCAGCAGTTCAATCGGACTAGCGGCCCCCTACGAGCAGTACTTC. This translates into CASSSIGLAAPYEQYF.

This chain joins TRBV4-1 and TRBJ2-5, with a weak D call TRBD1 (5 bases). Looked up from germline, CDR1 is MGHRA and CDR2 is YSYEKL. The CDR3 contains 15 residues. V was pared by 0 bases and J by 9 bases, with 17 bases between. The CDR3 loop is CASSQEWPNLGAQYF. CDR3 nucleotides: TGCGCCAGCAGCCAAGAATGGCCGAACCTAGGGGCCCAGTACTTC.

The chain is built from TRBV2 and TRBJ2-1; D perhaps matches TRBD2 (5 bases). This CDR3 is built from 15 residues. V lost 2 bases and J lost 3, with 11 bases in between. Germline values: CDR1 SNHLY, CDR2 FYNNEI. The DNA of the CDR3 is TGTGCCAGCAGTGAAACGGGAACCTTCTACAATGAGCAGTTCTTC. It is translated as CASSETGTFYNEQFF. The variable domain in full, with the rest retrieved from reference TRBV2 and TRBJ2-1, is EPEVTQTPSHQVTQMGQEVILRCVPISNHLYFYWYRQILGQKVEFLVSFYNNEISEKSEIFDDQFSVERPDGSNFTLKIRSTKLEDSAMYFCASSETGTFYNEQFFGPGTRLTVL.

This clone has just one count. The CDR3 is CAISEPTDTGELFF. In DNA form, the CDR3 reads TGTGCCATCAGTGAACCGACCGACACCGGGGAGCTGTTTTTT. V gene TRBV10-3 combines with J gene TRBJ2-2; no clear D gene. The V gene lost 3 bases and the J gene lost 3 bases, with 8 bases spanning the gap. CDR1 and CDR2 (germline): ENHRY, SYGVKD. The CDR3 loop spans 14 amino acids.

This sequence joins TRBV7-2 and TRBJ2-7, with 11 nucleotides matching TRBD2. The trim removed 0 bases at V and 1 base at J, leaving 5 bases unmatched. In germline, CDR1 is SGHTA, CDR2 FQGNSA. The CDR3 is 17 residues long. CDR3 sequence reads: CASSLAGTSGASYEQYF. In nucleotides, the CDR3 is TGTGCCAGCAGCTTAGCGGGGACTAGCGGAGCTTCCTACGAGCAGTACTTC.

CDR3 coding DNA: TGTGCCAGCAGCTTAACCCAGGGTGGGTGGGAGACCCAGTACTTC. As protein: CASSLTQGGWETQYF. The chain has TRBV7-2 and TRBJ2-5; weak D call: TRBD1 (5 bases). The CDR3 contains 15 residues. V was cut by 2 bases and J by 5 bases, with 15 bases left in between. Germline assignment: CDR1 SGHTA and CDR2 FQGNSA. The full variable domain, its missing parts supplied by reference TRBV7-2 and TRBJ2-5, is GAGVSQSPSNKVTEKGKDVELRCDPISGHTALYWYRQSLGQGLEFLIYFQGNSAPDKSGLPSDRFSAERTGGSVSTLTIQRTQQEDSAVYLCASSLTQGGWETQYFGPGTRLLVL.

A note on this clone: The sample has other DNA sequences that encode this CDR3 too. DNA for the CDR3: TGTGCCAGCTCACCTGACAGGAACTATGGCTACACCTTC. It specifies CASSPDRNYGYTF. The chain links TRBV18 to TRBJ1-2, with a possible D match to TRBD1 (6 bases). This CDR3 is 13 amino acids long. The V gene's germline CDR1 is KGHSH and CDR2 LQKENI. Deletions cut 3 bases from V and 2 bases from J, with 7 bases between.

Turning to this clone: Distinct nucleotide sequences in the sample also encode this CDR3. The chain uses TRBV18 and TRBJ1-1; D remains unclear. The V gene lost 2 bases and the J gene lost 2 bases, with 6 bases spanning the gap. Germline values: CDR1 KGHSH, CDR2 LQKENI. The CDR3 loop spans 13 amino acids. The CDR3 protein is CASSPGSNTEAFF. In DNA, the CDR3 is TGTGCCAGCTCACCAGGTTCCAACACTGAAGCTTTCTTT.